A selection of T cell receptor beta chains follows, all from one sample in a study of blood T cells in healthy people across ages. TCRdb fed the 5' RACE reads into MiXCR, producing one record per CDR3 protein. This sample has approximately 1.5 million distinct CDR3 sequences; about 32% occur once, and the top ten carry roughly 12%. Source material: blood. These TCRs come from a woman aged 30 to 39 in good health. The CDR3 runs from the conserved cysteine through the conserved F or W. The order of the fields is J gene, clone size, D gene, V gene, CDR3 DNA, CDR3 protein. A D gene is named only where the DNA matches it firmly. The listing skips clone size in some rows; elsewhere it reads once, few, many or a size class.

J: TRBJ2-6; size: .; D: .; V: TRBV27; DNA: TGTGCCAGCAGTTCAACAGCTGGGGCCAACGTCCTGACTTTC; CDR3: CASSSTAGANVLTF
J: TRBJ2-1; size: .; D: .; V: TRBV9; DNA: TGTGCCAGCAGCGAATCGGCTTCCTACAATGAGCAGTTCTTC; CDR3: CASSESASYNEQFF
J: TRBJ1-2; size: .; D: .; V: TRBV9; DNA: TGTGCCAGCAGTGGCCCCGGAGGTAACTATGGCTACACCTTC; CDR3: CASSGPGGNYGYTF
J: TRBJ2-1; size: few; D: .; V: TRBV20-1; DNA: TGCAGTGCTAGAGATCCCCTCGCCGGCAATGAGCAGTTCTTC; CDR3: CSARDPLAGNEQFF
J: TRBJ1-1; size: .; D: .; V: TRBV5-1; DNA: TGCGCCAGCAGCTTGACCAGGGGACTGAACACTGAAGCTTTCTTT; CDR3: CASSLTRGLNTEAFF
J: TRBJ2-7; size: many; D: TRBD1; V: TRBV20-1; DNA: TGCAGTGCTAGCCGGGACAGCTCCTACGAGCAGTACTTC; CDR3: CSASRDSSYEQYF
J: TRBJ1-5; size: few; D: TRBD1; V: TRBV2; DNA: TGTGCCAGCAACCAGGAGGGGGCGAGCAATCAGCCCCAGCATTTT; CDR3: CASNQEGASNQPQHF
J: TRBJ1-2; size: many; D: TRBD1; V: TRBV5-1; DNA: TGCGCCAGCAGCTTCGGACAGGGCTATGGCTACACCTTC; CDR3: CASSFGQGYGYTF
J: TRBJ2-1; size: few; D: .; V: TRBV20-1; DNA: TGCAGTGCTAGCTCGAGGACGCACTACAATGAGCAGTTCTTC; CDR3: CSASSRTHYNEQFF
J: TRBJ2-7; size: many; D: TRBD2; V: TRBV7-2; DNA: TGTGCCAGCAGCTCTCTAGCGGGGGTTTGGGACGAGCAGTACTTC; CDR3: CASSSLAGVWDEQYF
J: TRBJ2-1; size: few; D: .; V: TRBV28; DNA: TGTGCCACCACCTTGGGCGCCAGAGGTGAGCAGTTCTTC; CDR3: CATTLGARGEQFF
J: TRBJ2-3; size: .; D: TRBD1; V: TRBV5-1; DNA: TGCGCCAGCAGCTGGGGGACAGGGGCAGCAGATACGCAGTATTTT; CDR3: CASSWGTGAADTQYF
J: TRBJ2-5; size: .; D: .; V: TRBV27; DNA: TGTGCCAGCAGTTTATCGATGAAAGGAAGCGGCAGGGACCAACAAGAGACCCAGTACTTC; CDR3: CASSLSMKGSGRDQQETQYF
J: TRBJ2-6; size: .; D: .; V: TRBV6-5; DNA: TGTGCCAGCAGTTACTCGATGCTAGGGGCTGGGGCCAGCGTCCTGACTTTC; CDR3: CASSYSMLGAGASVLTF
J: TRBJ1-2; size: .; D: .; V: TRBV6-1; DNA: TGTGCCAGCAGTGAACGCGGCCACTATAACTATGGCTACACCTTC; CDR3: CASSERGHYNYGYTF
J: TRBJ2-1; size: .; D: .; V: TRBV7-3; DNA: TGTGCCAGCAGCTTAATTGGAGGGCCAGACAATGAGCAGTTCTTC; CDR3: CASSLIGGPDNEQFF
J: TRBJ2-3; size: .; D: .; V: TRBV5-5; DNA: TGTGCCAGCCCCGGAGGGCACGGGGGTGCTACGCAGTATTTT; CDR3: CASPGGHGGATQYF
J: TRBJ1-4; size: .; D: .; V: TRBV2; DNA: TGTGCCAGAGGGGGGCAACTTAATGAAAAACTGTTTTTT; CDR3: CARGGQLNEKLFF
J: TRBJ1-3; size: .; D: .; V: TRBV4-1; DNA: TGCGCCAGCAGCCAAGTCTCTGGCACACCGGGAAACACCATATATTTT; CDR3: CASSQVSGTPGNTIYF
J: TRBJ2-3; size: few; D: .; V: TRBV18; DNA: TGTGCCAGCTCACCAAGGGCAGCAGCAGATACGCAGTATTTT; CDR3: CASSPRAAADTQYF
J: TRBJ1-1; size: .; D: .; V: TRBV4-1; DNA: TGCGCCAGCAGCCAAGGATCGGTAGGGCTCGGGACTGAAGCTTTCTTT; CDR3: CASSQGSVGLGTEAFF
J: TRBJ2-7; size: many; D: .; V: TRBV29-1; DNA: TGCAGCGTTGAAGTTTCACTTGGCGACGAGCAGTACTTC; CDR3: CSVEVSLGDEQYF
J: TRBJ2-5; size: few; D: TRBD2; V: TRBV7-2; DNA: TGTGCCAGCAGCTCGGGACTAGCGGGGTCGACGACCCAGTACTTC; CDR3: CASSSGLAGSTTQYF
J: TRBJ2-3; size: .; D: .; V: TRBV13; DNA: TGTGCCAGCAGCTTCACTAGTTCCTCAGATACGCAGTATTTT; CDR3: CASSFTSSSDTQYF
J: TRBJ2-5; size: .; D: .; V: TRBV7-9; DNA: TGTGCCAGCGCACAAGTTCCACTCCAAGAGACCCAGTACTTC; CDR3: CASAQVPLQETQYF
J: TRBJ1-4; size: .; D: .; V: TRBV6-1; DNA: TGTGCCAGCGCGGAATCGGGTGCTAATGAAAAACTGTTTTTT; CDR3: CASAESGANEKLFF
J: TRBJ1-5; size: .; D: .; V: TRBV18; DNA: TGTGCCAGCTCAACCCGTCACCATAGCAATCAGCCCCAGCATTTT; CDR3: CASSTRHHSNQPQHF
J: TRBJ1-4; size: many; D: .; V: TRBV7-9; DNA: TGTGCCAGTACAGGGCTCGATGAAAAACTGTTTTTT; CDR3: CASTGLDEKLFF
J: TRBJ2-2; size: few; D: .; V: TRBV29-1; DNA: TGCGGCGTTGGTACCCATCGGACAGAGACCACCGGGGAGCTGTTTTTT; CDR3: CGVGTHRTETTGELFF
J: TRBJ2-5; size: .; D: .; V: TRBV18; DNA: TGTGCCAGCTCAGAAGCAGAAGAGACCCAGTACTTC; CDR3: CASSEAEETQYF
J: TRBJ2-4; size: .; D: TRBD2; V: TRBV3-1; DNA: TGTGCCAGCAGCCCAGGGACTAGCGGGCCGAATGAGCAGTACTTC; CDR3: CASSPGTSGPNEQYF
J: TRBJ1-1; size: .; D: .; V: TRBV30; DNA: TGTGCCTGGGTCCCCCCTAAACAGGGCGGCAACACTGAAGCTTTCTTT; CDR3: CAWVPPKQGGNTEAFF
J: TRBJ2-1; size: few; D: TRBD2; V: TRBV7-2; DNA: TGTGCCAGCAGCTTATGGGGCGCGGGGGGGCCGGCCTACAATGAGCAGTTCTTC; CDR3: CASSLWGAGGPAYNEQFF
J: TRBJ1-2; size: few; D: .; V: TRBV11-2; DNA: TGTGCCAGCAGCTTAGATTCCGGCCAACAGGTTCCTTATGGCTACACCTTC; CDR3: CASSLDSGQQVPYGYTF
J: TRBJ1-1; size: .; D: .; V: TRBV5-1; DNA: TGCGCCAGCAGCGATCAACAGGGCACGAACACTGAAGCTTTCTTT; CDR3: CASSDQQGTNTEAFF
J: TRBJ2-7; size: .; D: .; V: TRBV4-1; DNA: TGCGCCAGCAGCCAAGCTCGGCAGGGAACCTACGAGCAGTACTTC; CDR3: CASSQARQGTYEQYF
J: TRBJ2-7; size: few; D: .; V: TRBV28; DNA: TGTGCCAGCAGTTTACGTCCGAGCGGGCTAGCCTACGAGCAGTACTTC; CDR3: CASSLRPSGLAYEQYF
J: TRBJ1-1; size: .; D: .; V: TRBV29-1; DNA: TGCAGCGTCAGAAAGGGTATACACACTGAAGCTTTCTTT; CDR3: CSVRKGIHTEAFF
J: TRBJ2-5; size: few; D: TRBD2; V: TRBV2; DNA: TGTGCCAGCAGTGGAGGGCGGGAGAGACTAAGCACCCAAGAGACCCAGTACTTC; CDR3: CASSGGRERLSTQETQYF
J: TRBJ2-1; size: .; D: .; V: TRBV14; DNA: TGTGCCAGCAGCCAAGGAAGCAACGTTTACAGTGAGCAGTTCTTC; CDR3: CASSQGSNVYSEQFF
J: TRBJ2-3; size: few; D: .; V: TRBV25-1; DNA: TGTGCCAGCAGTGCAGCTACGCAGTATTTT; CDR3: CASSAATQYF
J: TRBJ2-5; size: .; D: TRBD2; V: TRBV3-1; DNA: TGTGCCAGCAGCCAGTCAGCGGGGGGGGAGACCCAGTACTTC; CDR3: CASSQSAGGETQYF
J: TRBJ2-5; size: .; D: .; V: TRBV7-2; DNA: TGTGCCAGCAGCCAAAGGGGGGCCCCCTGGCGAGAGACCCAGTACTTC; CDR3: CASSQRGAPWRETQYF
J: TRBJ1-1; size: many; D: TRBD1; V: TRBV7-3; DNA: TGTGCCAGCAGCCCAGGGGGGGAGAACACTGAAGCTTTCTTT; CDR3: CASSPGGENTEAFF
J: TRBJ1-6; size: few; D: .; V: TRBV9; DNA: TGTGCCAGCAGCGTAGAGGGCTCCTATAATTCACCCCTCCACTTT; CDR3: CASSVEGSYNSPLHF
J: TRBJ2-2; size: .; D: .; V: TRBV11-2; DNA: TGTGCCAGCAGCTTAAGGCCAAAAGCCGGGGAGCTGTTTTTT; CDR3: CASSLRPKAGELFF
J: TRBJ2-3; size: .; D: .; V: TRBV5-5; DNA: TGTGCCAGCAGCTTGGGAGTGGGGGCTAGCACAGATACGCAGTATTTT; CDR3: CASSLGVGASTDTQYF
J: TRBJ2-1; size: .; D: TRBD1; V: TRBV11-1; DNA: TGTGCCAGCACCCTAGGGACAGGTTTGGAGTACAATGAGCAGTTCTTC; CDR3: CASTLGTGLEYNEQFF
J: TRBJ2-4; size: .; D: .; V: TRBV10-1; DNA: TGCGCCAGCAGTAGAGATGTTGGGAACATTCAGTACTTC; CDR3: CASSRDVGNIQYF
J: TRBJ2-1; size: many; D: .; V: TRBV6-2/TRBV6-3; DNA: TGTGCCAGCAGTTTGCAGGGGGGATCCTACAATGAGCAGTTCTTC; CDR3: CASSLQGGSYNEQFF
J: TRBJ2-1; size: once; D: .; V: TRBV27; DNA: TGTGCCAGCAGTTTCCGGCAGCCGTACAATGAGCAGTTCTTC; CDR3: CASSFRQPYNEQFF
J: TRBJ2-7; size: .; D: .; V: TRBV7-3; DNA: TGTGCCAGCAGCTTAAGGCCAGCAGTGAACTACGAGCAGTACTTC; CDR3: CASSLRPAVNYEQYF
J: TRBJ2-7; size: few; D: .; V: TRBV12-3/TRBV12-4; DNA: TGTGCCAGCAGTTTGGAGGGCAGACCCTACGAGCAGTACTTC; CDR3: CASSLEGRPYEQYF
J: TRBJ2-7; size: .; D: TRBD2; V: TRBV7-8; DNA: TGTGCCAGCAGCTCCCGGGAGGCAGCGGGAGCCTACGAGCAGTACTTC; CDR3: CASSSREAAGAYEQYF
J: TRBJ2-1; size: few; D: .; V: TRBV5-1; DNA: TGCGCCAGCAGCTCCTTTATGCGGCCCTCCTACAATGAGCAGTTCTTC; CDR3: CASSSFMRPSYNEQFF